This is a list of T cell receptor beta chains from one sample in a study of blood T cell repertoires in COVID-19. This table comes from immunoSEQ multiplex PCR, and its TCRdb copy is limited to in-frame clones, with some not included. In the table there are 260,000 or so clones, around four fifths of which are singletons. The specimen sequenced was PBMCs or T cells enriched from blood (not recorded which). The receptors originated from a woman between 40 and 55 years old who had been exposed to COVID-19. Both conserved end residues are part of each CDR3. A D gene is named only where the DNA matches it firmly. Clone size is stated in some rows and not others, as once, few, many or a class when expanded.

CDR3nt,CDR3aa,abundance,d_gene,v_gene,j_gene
TGTGCCAGCAAGGGCACTAGTGCTTGGGGCGAGCAGTACTTC,CASKGTSAWGEQYF,NA,NA,TRBV6-5,TRBJ2-7
TGTGCCAGCAGCTTGTCCCTAGCACGATACGAGCAGTACTTC,CASSLSLARYEQYF,NA,NA,TRBV5-6,TRBJ2-7
TGTGCCAGCAGCCCAGCAACGGGACTCCGGCGGGACGGGGAGCTGTTTTTT,CASSPATGLRRDGELFF,NA,NA,TRBV7-3,TRBJ2-2
TGTGCCAGCAGCTTACCCCTCCGGGGGGCAGTCTACAATGAGCAGTTCTTC,CASSLPLRGAVYNEQFF,few,NA,TRBV5-6,TRBJ2-1
TGCGCCAGCAGCCAAGATGGGGGGGGGTTGGCCAATCAGCCCCAGCATTTT,CASSQDGGGLANQPQHF,NA,NA,TRBV4-1,TRBJ1-5
TGTGCTAGTGGGGTCGGTCGCGAGCAGTACTTC,CASGVGREQYF,NA,NA,TRBV12-5,TRBJ2-7
TGTGCCAGCAGCTTAGGAACAGAGTTCTACACCTTC,CASSLGTEFYTF,once,NA,TRBV7-9,TRBJ1-2
TGTGCCAGCAGCCCGTCCCGGGGGATTGGTAACACCATATATTTT,CASSPSRGIGNTIYF,NA,NA,TRBV6-5,TRBJ1-3
TGTGCCAGCAGCTCCGGACAGGGTTCGCTCTCTGGCTACACCTTC,CASSSGQGSLSGYTF,NA,TRBD1,TRBV7-9,TRBJ1-2
TGTGCCAGCAGTTTCGTGGGACAGGGCCGCGGAGATACGCAGTATTTT,CASSFVGQGRGDTQYF,NA,TRBD1,TRBV27,TRBJ2-3
TGTGCCAGCAGCCGGGACAGGGGGGACGAGCAGTACTTC,CASSRDRGDEQYF,NA,TRBD1,TRBV7-8,TRBJ2-7
TGTGCCAGTAGTATAGATGCGGGTAGCGGGGCCGGGGGGGCAGATACGCAGTATTTT,CASSIDAGSGAGGADTQYF,NA,TRBD2,TRBV19,TRBJ2-3
TGTGCCAGCAGCGTAGGGGGGACAGGGCGTCAAGAGACCCAGTACTTC,CASSVGGTGRQETQYF,NA,TRBD1,TRBV9,TRBJ2-5
TGTGCCAGCAGCTTAATGGGGGCCTTTAATTCACCCCTCCACTTT,CASSLMGAFNSPLHF,few,NA,TRBV7-8,TRBJ1-6
TGTGCCAGCAGCTTCGGGACAACCGCTAACTATGGCTACACCTTC,CASSFGTTANYGYTF,NA,NA,TRBV7-2,TRBJ1-2
TGTGCCAGCAGTTTAGGGGGAGCCACTGAAGCTTTCTTT,CASSLGGATEAFF,NA,NA,TRBV12-3/TRBV12-4,TRBJ1-1
TGTGCCAGTAGTATGGGGACAGGGTCCTACGAGCAGTACTTC,CASSMGTGSYEQYF,NA,TRBD1,TRBV19,TRBJ2-7
TGTGCCAGCAGCCAAGCGGGCGGGGAGCTGTTTTTT,CASSQAGGELFF,once,NA,TRBV4-2,TRBJ2-2
TGTGCCACCCAACGGGGGGTCTATGGCTACACCTTC,CATQRGVYGYTF,few,NA,TRBV28,TRBJ1-2
TGTGCCAGCAGCTTTTTAACCGCTACCCAAGAGACCCAGTACTTC,CASSFLTATQETQYF,NA,NA,TRBV5-4,TRBJ2-5
TGCGCCAGCAGCTTGGCGGGCGGGTACTCTGGAAACACCATATATTTT,CASSLAGGYSGNTIYF,NA,NA,TRBV5-1,TRBJ1-3
TGTGCCACCTTAGAAGCGGGCCCCTCCTACAATGAGCAGTTCTTC,CATLEAGPSYNEQFF,NA,NA,TRBV28,TRBJ2-1
TGTGCCAGCAGCTTAGCGGTTTTAGGGGCGGCGGAGACCCAGTACTTC,CASSLAVLGAAETQYF,NA,NA,TRBV7-9,TRBJ2-5
TGTGCCAGCAGCCTGACACTCAATGAGCAGTTCTTC,CASSLTLNEQFF,NA,NA,TRBV3-1/TRBV3-2,TRBJ2-1
TGTGCCAGCAGCTTAGACGTGACAGGGGGCCGTGGATCACCCCTCCACTTT,CASSLDVTGGRGSPLHF,NA,TRBD1,TRBV7-2,TRBJ1-6
TGTGCCAGCAGCCAATCCGCAGGGGACAATGAGCAGTTCTTC,CASSQSAGDNEQFF,NA,NA,TRBV7-3,TRBJ2-1
TGTGCCTGGAGTAAGAGGGATGAGCAGTTCTTC,CAWSKRDEQFF,NA,NA,TRBV30,TRBJ2-1
TGTGCCAGCAGTTTACCCTCTCGGACAGGGAAGATTGAGGATCAGCCCCAGCATTTT,CASSLPSRTGKIEDQPQHF,few,TRBD1,TRBV7-8,TRBJ1-5
TGTGCCAGCTCAACGAGGGGGAGCATGAACACTGAAGCTTTCTTT,CASSTRGSMNTEAFF,NA,NA,TRBV18,TRBJ1-1
TGTGCCAGCAGTTGGGGTGGGGGGAAGGCTAACTATGGCTACACCTTC,CASSWGGGKANYGYTF,NA,NA,TRBV27,TRBJ1-2
TGTGCCAGCAGCCGAACGGGGAATCAGCCCCAGCATTTT,CASSRTGNQPQHF,NA,NA,TRBV7-9,TRBJ1-5
TGTGCCAGCAAGGGAGGGGGACAGGGCAACACTGAAGCTTTCTTT,CASKGGGQGNTEAFF,once,TRBD1,TRBV2,TRBJ1-1
TGTGCCAGCAGCTTGTCTTTAGACTCCTATGGCTACACCTTC,CASSLSLDSYGYTF,NA,NA,TRBV5-4,TRBJ1-2
TGTGCCAGCAGCGGACAGGGGGCTTACGAGCAGTACTTC,CASSGQGAYEQYF,NA,TRBD1,TRBV5-5,TRBJ2-7